This TCR beta chain is from a study of tumor-infiltrating lymphocytes in primary liver carcinoma. Study details: Subjects consisted of male and female patients aged 30 to 69 years.

A primer in the constant region served to generate TCR beta cDNA from around 500 ng of total RNA. Each TCR beta library was derived from three nested multiplex PCR rounds that employed slightly modified ARM-PCR. Each of the first two PCR rounds ran approximately 11 cycles with TRBV1-TRBV30 forward and C-beta reverse primers. In TCRdb, the multiplex PCR reads were re-called with MiXCR into one record per CDR3 protein. Here the sample spans 330,000 or so distinct CDR3 sequences, roughly two thirds being singletons. Study observations and caveats: Blood fell significantly below tumors in its top-250-clone fraction (p = 0.039).

A word on this clonotype: Antigen specificity is unknown. The missing conserved phenylalanine or tryptophan at the end of this CDR3 makes a read error likely.

The CDR3 has 15 amino acids. Germline V gene sequence: CDR1 MNHNS, CDR2 SASEGT. Germline DNA was extracted too, while blood RNA derived from unsorted whole blood. The chain recombines TRBV6-1 with TRBJ1-6; no firm D call. The clonotype comes from a man in his forties with primary liver carcinoma and hepatitis B virus infection. The sequenced material came from peripheral blood. CDR3 bases: TGTGCCAGTAGTGAAGCAAAGACACCGAATTCACCCCTCCACCTT. This gives the protein CASSEAKTPNSPLHL.